This T cell receptor beta chain derives from a study of T cell responses to AZD1222 COVID-19 vaccine (dated by TCRdb to the early 2020s). The study in broad terms: AZD1222 recipients given second doses at about 4 weeks or at about 12 weeks were pooled, since spike-specific TCR depth and breadth were not found to differ between the two schedules. A total of 230 to 250 trial participants underwent TCR sequencing, of whom 200 to 220 had received two doses of AZD1222 and 26 had received two doses of the MenACWY control vaccine. Trial participants were enrolled by age into 18-55, 56-69 and 70-plus year subgroups, with roughly 160, 29 and 62 TCR-sequenced participants respectively.

The time point label of this sample denotes: baseline before first vaccination. Samples from vaccinated people were obtained from the UK trials COV001 and COV002, which included a single-blind randomized controlled phase 2/3 trial of AZD1222 (ChAdOx1 nCoV-19) in healthy adults. For TCRbeta chain sequencing, PBMC samples from trial participants were taken at day 0 and at day 28 after the second dose. For this clone: What antigen it recognizes has not been identified. No base-level quality is on record; no much larger clone is a single base apart.

The CDR3 regions of human TCRbeta chains were analyzed by immunosequencing. As for how the authors treated the data: Repertoire TCRs were matched against a reference library of SARS-CoV-2-specific TCRs generated with the MIRA antigen-specificity platform. Breadth was defined as the fraction of unique TCRs that were SARS-CoV-2-associated. Depth was defined as the fraction of total T cells that were SARS-CoV-2-associated. Using the MIRA data, every spike-specific TCR was mapped to the spike region that the TCR reacted to and assigned to either a CD4 or a CD8 class. Log10-transformed breadth and depth values were compared by one-way ANOVA with Sidak's multiple comparisons tests. Not all clones reach the TCRdb copy of this immuneACCESS table, which keeps in-frame sequences only. Checked studies attribute under half of the gap to unresolved V genes and leave the rest unexplained. Clone size and the V and J calls come from that table; the DNA yielded D and trimming. The sample yields roughly 130,000 clones; about 85% were counted once. The top ten constitute roughly 1.5% of the sample.

Findings and caveats that apply to the study as a whole: Participants were mostly white British and included more females than males, and it was suggested by the authors that clonal diversity may have been underestimated. Because no day 14 peak-response samples were available, repertoires were characterized only after the peak T cell response. Vaccine-associated CD4 TCRs spanned the whole spike protein, with dominant responses in regions 160-218 and 743-854. After two AZD1222 doses, spike-specific TCR breadth and depth were significantly higher than at day 0 and than in MenACWY recipients. Reportedly, close to half of the unique spike-specific TCRs recognized epitopes lying outside the regions that are mutated in the B.1.351 and B.1.1.7 variants. In the small 56-69-year group, the increase in depth fell short of significance, most likely because of low power. Conclusions about previously exposed vaccinees are limited, since just five or six AZD1222 recipients were seropositive for SARS-CoV-2 at baseline.

The receptor's source is an adult in good health. Specimen: peripheral blood, collected on day 0 of AZD1222 vaccination.

The CDR3 protein: CASSFPGTGYTF. The DNA sequence is TGTGCCAGCAGCTTTCCGGGCACAGGCTACACCTTC. The chain is encoded by TRBV3-1 (or the pseudogene TRBV3-2) joined to TRBJ1-2, with the D gene not clear enough to name. The germline V gene encodes CDR1 LGHDT and CDR2 YNNKEL (reference sequence). V drops 5 bases and J drops 8 bases, leaving 12 bases in between. The CDR3 starts with the cysteine, ends with the phenylalanine, and has 12 residues. CDR3 DNA is the only sequence kept; it has 36 bases, read in frame from the first base.